The clone carrying this T cell receptor beta chain was observed a few times. Antigen: not known. The CDR3 length is 14 residues. Trimming took 4 bases from V and 5 from J, leaving 15 bases between them. Germline V gives CDR1 MDHEN, CDR2 SYDVKM. A patient was excluded if there was uncontrolled infection, other autoimmune disease, pregnancy or lactation. This entry is derived from a study of T cells in Graves' hyperthyroidism and ophthalmopathy. Overall study results and limits: Ophthalmopathy was told apart from stable hyperthyroidism by a 13 V-J model.

The source material, RNA transcripts, was used to amplify TCR beta CDR3 regions. First-round RT-PCR with HTBI primers amplified the TCR CDR3 region. TCRdb re-analysed the multiplex PCR reads in MiXCR, keeping a single row per CDR3 protein. The sample consists of a few hundred thousand distinct CDR3 sequences, 46% of them appearing once. Material for sequencing was peripheral blood or thyroid tissue (not recorded which). The TCR originated in an adult woman with Graves' disease, either hyperthyroidism or ophthalmopathy (not recorded which). The V gene is TRBV28, the J gene TRBJ2-7; the D call may be TRBD1 or TRBD2 (6 bases each). The CDR3 reads CASSSVQGLHEQYF. CDR3 sequence (DNA): TGTGCCAGCAGTTCCGTACAGGGACTCCACGAGCAGTACTTC.